Listed below are T cell receptor beta chains from one sample, sequenced in a study of immune evolution from preneoplasia to lung adenocarcinoma. TCRdb keeps only in-frame clones here, not all; method: immunoSEQ multiplex PCR. The sample lists roughly 3,000 clones, roughly 70% occurring once. The sample consisted of FFPE lung adenocarcinoma in situ tissue. The receptor source for this set is a person between 60 and 79 years old with lung adenocarcinoma. Both conserved end residues are part of each CDR3. The D gene is left open where the match is weak. Clone size is shown for a subset of rows, as once, few, many or a class of expanded clone.

v_gene: TRBV7-9; abundance: NA; d_gene: NA; j_gene: TRBJ1-4; CDR3nt: TGTGCCAGCAGCCCCTTAGGACAGATAGCAACTAATGAAAAACTGTTTTTT; CDR3aa: CASSPLGQIATNEKLFF
v_gene: TRBV9; abundance: hyperexpanded; d_gene: NA; j_gene: TRBJ2-2; CDR3nt: TGTGCCAGCAGCCAAAGACAGGAAAACACCGGGGAGCTGTTTTTT; CDR3aa: CASSQRQENTGELFF
v_gene: TRBV5-6; abundance: NA; d_gene: NA; j_gene: TRBJ1-2; CDR3nt: TGTGCCAGCAGCCACCGCGGGGTCCTCAACTATGGCTACACCTTC; CDR3aa: CASSHRGVLNYGYTF
v_gene: TRBV5-1; abundance: NA; d_gene: TRBD2; j_gene: TRBJ2-2; CDR3nt: TGCGCCAGCAGCTTGGGGCTAGCGGGCTCGAACACCGGGGAGCTGTTTTTT; CDR3aa: CASSLGLAGSNTGELFF
v_gene: TRBV25-1; abundance: NA; d_gene: NA; j_gene: TRBJ2-1; CDR3nt: TGTGCCAGCAGTGGGCAGGGGAAGGATGAGCAGTTCTTC; CDR3aa: CASSGQGKDEQFF
v_gene: TRBV9; abundance: NA; d_gene: TRBD2; j_gene: TRBJ2-3; CDR3nt: TGTGCCAGCAGCAGCGGGGACGGAGATACGCAGTATTTT; CDR3aa: CASSSGDGDTQYF
v_gene: TRBV6-6; abundance: NA; d_gene: NA; j_gene: TRBJ2-1; CDR3nt: TGTGCCAGCAGTTACAGAGCCGGGACAAAGAAGTTCTTC; CDR3aa: CASSYRAGTKKFF
v_gene: TRBV28; abundance: few; d_gene: NA; j_gene: TRBJ1-6; CDR3nt: TGTGCCAGCAGGCCGGACTCCTATAATTCACCCCTCCACTTT; CDR3aa: CASRPDSYNSPLHF
v_gene: TRBV15; abundance: NA; d_gene: NA; j_gene: TRBJ2-7; CDR3nt: TGTGCCACCAGCAGAGATCTTAAAGCTCGGGAGCAGTACTTC; CDR3aa: CATSRDLKAREQYF
v_gene: TRBV4-2; abundance: NA; d_gene: TRBD2; j_gene: TRBJ2-2; CDR3nt: TGTGCCAGCAGCCAAGAGCCGCTAGCGGGGGGGCAAACCGGGGAGCTGTTTTTT; CDR3aa: CASSQEPLAGGQTGELFF
v_gene: TRBV11-2; abundance: NA; d_gene: NA; j_gene: TRBJ2-7; CDR3nt: TGTGCCAGCAGCTTAGAGGTGGGGCCCTACGAGCAGTACTTC; CDR3aa: CASSLEVGPYEQYF
v_gene: TRBV30; abundance: NA; d_gene: NA; j_gene: TRBJ2-3; CDR3nt: TGTGCCTGCTTGCGGGGAGGCACAGATACGCAGTATTTT; CDR3aa: CACLRGGTDTQYF
v_gene: TRBV5-1; abundance: once; d_gene: TRBD1; j_gene: TRBJ2-1; CDR3nt: TGCGCCAGCAGCTTAACAGGGGAACTTTGGAATGAGCAGTTCTTC; CDR3aa: CASSLTGELWNEQFF
v_gene: TRBV5-6; abundance: few; d_gene: NA; j_gene: TRBJ1-2; CDR3nt: TGTGCCAGCAGAATCGGGACGTCTAGTTATGGCTACACCTTC; CDR3aa: CASRIGTSSYGYTF
v_gene: TRBV4-2; abundance: NA; d_gene: TRBD2; j_gene: TRBJ2-3; CDR3nt: TGTGCCAGCAGCCAAGAATGGCGGGGGGACACAGATACGCAGTATTTT; CDR3aa: CASSQEWRGDTDTQYF
v_gene: TRBV27; abundance: NA; d_gene: NA; j_gene: TRBJ1-2; CDR3nt: TGTGCCAGCAGTTTATTTGGCAGTGGGGCCCCTGATGGCTACACCTTC; CDR3aa: CASSLFGSGAPDGYTF
v_gene: TRBV27; abundance: NA; d_gene: NA; j_gene: TRBJ1-1; CDR3nt: TGTGCCAGCAGTTTTGGCGGGGGAGACACTGAAGCTTTCTTT; CDR3aa: CASSFGGGDTEAFF
v_gene: TRBV6-1; abundance: NA; d_gene: NA; j_gene: TRBJ1-1; CDR3nt: TGTGCCAGCAGCCCCCGGGAGAACACTGAAGCTTTCTTT; CDR3aa: CASSPRENTEAFF
v_gene: TRBV6-1; abundance: NA; d_gene: TRBD2; j_gene: TRBJ2-5; CDR3nt: TGTGCCAGCAGCGAACTAGCGGGGGGGCCACAAGAGACCCAGTACTTC; CDR3aa: CASSELAGGPQETQYF
v_gene: TRBV6-5; abundance: NA; d_gene: NA; j_gene: TRBJ1-3; CDR3nt: TGTGCCAGCAGTACACCAGGTCATGGGGGCACCATATATTTT; CDR3aa: CASSTPGHGGTIYF
v_gene: TRBV11-3; abundance: NA; d_gene: NA; j_gene: TRBJ1-1; CDR3nt: TGTGCCAGCAGCTTAGCCTTTGGGCAGGGTATAGGTGAAGCTTTCTTT; CDR3aa: CASSLAFGQGIGEAFF
v_gene: TRBV15; abundance: NA; d_gene: TRBD1; j_gene: TRBJ1-1; CDR3nt: TGTGCCACCAGCAGCCCGGACAGGGATGAAGCTTTCTTT; CDR3aa: CATSSPDRDEAFF
v_gene: TRBV18; abundance: NA; d_gene: TRBD1; j_gene: TRBJ1-4; CDR3nt: TGTGCCAGCTCACCGGGACAGGGAGGCAAAACTAATGAAAAACTGTTTTTT; CDR3aa: CASSPGQGGKTNEKLFF
v_gene: TRBV11-2; abundance: NA; d_gene: NA; j_gene: TRBJ2-7; CDR3nt: TGTGCCAGCAGCTTAGGGGCTGGGCTCGAGCAGTACTTC; CDR3aa: CASSLGAGLEQYF
v_gene: TRBV11-3; abundance: NA; d_gene: TRBD1; j_gene: TRBJ2-2; CDR3nt: TGTGCCAGCAGCCCCAGGACAGGGCCCACCGGGGAGCTGTTTTTT; CDR3aa: CASSPRTGPTGELFF
v_gene: TRBV28; abundance: NA; d_gene: NA; j_gene: TRBJ1-2; CDR3nt: TGTGCCAGCAGCCCCCGTAGAGGCTCGGGGGCATACTATGGCTACACCTTC; CDR3aa: CASSPRRGSGAYYGYTF
v_gene: TRBV4-2; abundance: NA; d_gene: TRBD2; j_gene: TRBJ2-5; CDR3nt: TGTGCCAGCAGCCAGGGGGCTAGCGGGGCACAAGAGACCCAGTACTTC; CDR3aa: CASSQGASGAQETQYF
v_gene: TRBV6-5; abundance: NA; d_gene: NA; j_gene: TRBJ2-7; CDR3nt: TGTGCCAGCAGTCCTACTACGAGTCGAGAGCAGTACTTC; CDR3aa: CASSPTTSREQYF
v_gene: TRBV4-1; abundance: NA; d_gene: TRBD2; j_gene: TRBJ2-3; CDR3nt: TGCGCCAGCAGCCAACCCTCACTAGCGGGGGGAAATGGGGACACAGATACGCAGTATTTT; CDR3aa: CASSQPSLAGGNGDTDTQYF
v_gene: TRBV28; abundance: NA; d_gene: TRBD1; j_gene: TRBJ1-2; CDR3nt: TGTGCCAGCAGTAAGGACAGGGTCCTCTATGGCTACACCTTC; CDR3aa: CASSKDRVLYGYTF
v_gene: TRBV25-1; abundance: NA; d_gene: NA; j_gene: TRBJ1-2; CDR3nt: TGTGCCAGCAGTGAATGGGGACGGCTCTATGGCTACACCTTC; CDR3aa: CASSEWGRLYGYTF
v_gene: TRBV2; abundance: NA; d_gene: NA; j_gene: TRBJ1-1; CDR3nt: TGTGCCAGCAGTGATAAGGGGATGAACACTGAAGCTTTCTTT; CDR3aa: CASSDKGMNTEAFF
v_gene: TRBV6-1; abundance: NA; d_gene: NA; j_gene: TRBJ2-7; CDR3nt: TGTGCCAGCAATGGGGACTCCTACGAGCAGTACTTC; CDR3aa: CASNGDSYEQYF
v_gene: TRBV10-2; abundance: NA; d_gene: NA; j_gene: TRBJ2-4; CDR3nt: TGCGCCAGCAGTGAGCAGGGCAACATTCAGTACTTC; CDR3aa: CASSEQGNIQYF
v_gene: TRBV13; abundance: NA; d_gene: TRBD2; j_gene: TRBJ2-7; CDR3nt: TGTGCCAGCAGCTCGAGGACTAGCGGGGGGGAAAAGTCCTACGAGCAGTACTTC; CDR3aa: CASSSRTSGGEKSYEQYF
v_gene: TRBV19; abundance: NA; d_gene: NA; j_gene: TRBJ1-2; CDR3nt: TGTGCCAGTAGTATCCGTCCCAGCCCCTATGGCTACACCTTC; CDR3aa: CASSIRPSPYGYTF
v_gene: TRBV5-1; abundance: NA; d_gene: NA; j_gene: TRBJ2-3; CDR3nt: TGCGCCAGCAGCCTCCGGGACAGGCGGGGGGTAAACACAGATACGCAGTATTTT; CDR3aa: CASSLRDRRGVNTDTQYF
v_gene: TRBV10-3; abundance: NA; d_gene: NA; j_gene: TRBJ1-3; CDR3nt: TGTGCCATCCTGGCGGCGGGTGGTGGAAACACCATATATTTT; CDR3aa: CAILAAGGGNTIYF
v_gene: TRBV7-9; abundance: few; d_gene: NA; j_gene: TRBJ2-7; CDR3nt: TGTGCCAGCAGCCCATCCCCGGCGGGGACCTCCTACGAGCAGTACTTC; CDR3aa: CASSPSPAGTSYEQYF
v_gene: TRBV30; abundance: once; d_gene: TRBD1; j_gene: TRBJ2-5; CDR3nt: TGTGCCTGGAGCGGGGGGACAGGGCTACGTGAGACCCAGTACTTC; CDR3aa: CAWSGGTGLRETQYF
v_gene: TRBV6-4; abundance: once; d_gene: NA; j_gene: TRBJ2-6; CDR3nt: TGTGCCAGCAGTCAGGGGCCCGGGGCCAACGTCCTGACTTTC; CDR3aa: CASSQGPGANVLTF
v_gene: TRBV2; abundance: NA; d_gene: NA; j_gene: TRBJ1-6; CDR3nt: TGTGCCAGCAGTGTGGGAGTAAATTCACCCCTCCACTTT; CDR3aa: CASSVGVNSPLHF
v_gene: TRBV27; abundance: NA; d_gene: NA; j_gene: TRBJ2-7; CDR3nt: TGTGCCAGCAGTTACCTACCTGGGTCTCCCTACGAGCAGTACTTC; CDR3aa: CASSYLPGSPYEQYF
v_gene: TRBV7-9; abundance: NA; d_gene: NA; j_gene: TRBJ1-4; CDR3nt: TGTGCCAGCAGCTTAGTCTCGCAGGCATGGGGTGAAAAACTGTTTTTT; CDR3aa: CASSLVSQAWGEKLFF
v_gene: TRBV19; abundance: NA; d_gene: TRBD1; j_gene: TRBJ2-3; CDR3nt: TGTGCCAGTAGTAAGAGGGACAGAGAATTCACAGATACGCAGTATTTT; CDR3aa: CASSKRDREFTDTQYF
v_gene: TRBV10-2; abundance: NA; d_gene: NA; j_gene: TRBJ2-5; CDR3nt: TGCGCCAGCAGTGACTTGGATTTCCTCTCCCAAGAGACCCAGTACTTC; CDR3aa: CASSDLDFLSQETQYF
v_gene: TRBV9; abundance: few; d_gene: NA; j_gene: TRBJ1-5; CDR3nt: TGTGCCAGCAGCGCCGGGGGCCATAGCAATCAGCCCCAGCATTTT; CDR3aa: CASSAGGHSNQPQHF
v_gene: TRBV6-1; abundance: NA; d_gene: TRBD1; j_gene: TRBJ1-2; CDR3nt: TGTGCCAGCAGTGAAGCGGGACAGGGGGCCCCCGATTTACCCTATGGCTACACCTTC; CDR3aa: CASSEAGQGAPDLPYGYTF
v_gene: TRBV19; abundance: NA; d_gene: NA; j_gene: TRBJ1-6; CDR3nt: TGTGCCAGCCGGGACACAGATAATTCACCCCTCCACTTT; CDR3aa: CASRDTDNSPLHF
v_gene: TRBV27; abundance: once; d_gene: NA; j_gene: TRBJ2-1; CDR3nt: TGTGCCACCACGCAGGGTCCCTACAATGAGCAGTTCTTC; CDR3aa: CATTQGPYNEQFF
v_gene: TRBV4-1; abundance: NA; d_gene: NA; j_gene: TRBJ1-1; CDR3nt: TGCGCCAGCAGCCCTGGGCCCGGAATAAAGAACACTGAAGCTTTCTTT; CDR3aa: CASSPGPGIKNTEAFF
v_gene: TRBV11-1; abundance: NA; d_gene: TRBD1; j_gene: TRBJ2-5; CDR3nt: TGTGCCAGCAGCCCTGGACAGGGACCGATGGAGACCCAGTACTTC; CDR3aa: CASSPGQGPMETQYF
v_gene: TRBV23-1; abundance: NA; d_gene: TRBD1; j_gene: TRBJ2-2; CDR3nt: TGCGCCAGCAGTCACAGGACAGGAACCGGGGAGCTGTTTTTT; CDR3aa: CASSHRTGTGELFF
v_gene: TRBV6-1; abundance: NA; d_gene: TRBD2; j_gene: TRBJ2-3; CDR3nt: TGTGCCAGCAGTGAAGAGGCGGGGGGCACAGATACGCAGTATTTT; CDR3aa: CASSEEAGGTDTQYF
v_gene: TRBV5-6; abundance: NA; d_gene: NA; j_gene: TRBJ2-7; CDR3nt: TGTGCCAGCACCTTCCTAGGTACAGGGACGGGAGAGCAGTACTTC; CDR3aa: CASTFLGTGTGEQYF
v_gene: TRBV29-1; abundance: NA; d_gene: NA; j_gene: TRBJ1-2; CDR3nt: TGCAGCGTTGGGGGTGGCTACACCTTC; CDR3aa: CSVGGGYTF
v_gene: TRBV30; abundance: NA; d_gene: NA; j_gene: TRBJ2-2; CDR3nt: TGTGCCTGGAGTGCATTCGGGGGCGGGGAGCTGTTTTTT; CDR3aa: CAWSAFGGGELFF
v_gene: TRBV5-5; abundance: NA; d_gene: TRBD1; j_gene: TRBJ1-2; CDR3nt: TGTGCCAGCAGCGCAACGACAGGGGGTGGCGGCTACACCTTC; CDR3aa: CASSATTGGGGYTF
v_gene: TRBV7-2; abundance: NA; d_gene: NA; j_gene: TRBJ1-5; CDR3nt: TGTGCCAGCAGCTTAGTAGGGGGGAGCGACCAGCCCCAGCATTTT; CDR3aa: CASSLVGGSDQPQHF